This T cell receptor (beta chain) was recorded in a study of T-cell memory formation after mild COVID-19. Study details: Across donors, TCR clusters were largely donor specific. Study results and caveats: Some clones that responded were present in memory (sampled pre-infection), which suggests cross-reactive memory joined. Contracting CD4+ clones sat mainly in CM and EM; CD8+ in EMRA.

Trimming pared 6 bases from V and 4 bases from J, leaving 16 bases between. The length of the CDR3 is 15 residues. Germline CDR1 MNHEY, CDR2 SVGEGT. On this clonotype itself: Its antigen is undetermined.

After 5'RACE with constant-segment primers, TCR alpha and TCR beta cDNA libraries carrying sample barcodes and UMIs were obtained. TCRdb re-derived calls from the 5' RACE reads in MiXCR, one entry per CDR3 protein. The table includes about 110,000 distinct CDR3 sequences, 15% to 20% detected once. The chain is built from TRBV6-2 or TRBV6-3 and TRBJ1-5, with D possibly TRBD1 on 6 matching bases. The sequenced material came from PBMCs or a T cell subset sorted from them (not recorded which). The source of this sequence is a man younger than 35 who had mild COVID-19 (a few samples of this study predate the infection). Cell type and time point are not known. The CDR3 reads CASRGSGGSNQPQHF. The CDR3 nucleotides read TGTGCCAGCAGGGGGTCGGGGGGCAGTAATCAGCCCCAGCATTTT.